The present entry profiles one T cell receptor (beta chain) with its context. The antigen is undetermined. CDR1 is LNHDA, CDR2 SQIVND, per germline (reference sequence). The CDR3 extends over 14 amino acids. UMIs accompanied the 5'RACE template switching by which TCR beta cDNA was made. Each CDR3 protein gets one entry in TCRdb, which reprocessed the 5' RACE reads and gives no DNA. The sample totals roughly 300,000 distinct CDR3 sequences. These data belong to a study of T cells expressing NK-cell markers. General observations from the study: In a few donors, these clonotypes also led the CD3+CD56-NKG2C+ fraction. For a handful of donors, the dominant NKG2C+ clonotypes made up roughly 1.0-7.0% of their CD8+ T cells.

The J gene is TRBJ2-2, the V gene TRBV19. This receptor was taken from a woman between 18 and 69 years old in good health. Material: blood T cells: a sorted CD56 or NKG2C T cell subset, CD4+ or CD8+ T cells, or bulk PBMC T cells (not recorded which). The CDR3 is CASSIAAYTGELFF. Drawing the rest from reference TRBV19 and TRBJ2-2, the complete variable domain is DGGITQSPKYLFRKEGQNVTLSCEQNLNHDAMYWYRQDPGQGLRLIYYSQIVNDFQKGDIAEGYSVSREKKESFPLTVTSAQKNPTAFYLCASSIAAYTGELFFGEGSRLTVL.